This T cell receptor beta chain was documented in a study of identifying expanded T cells in peripheral blood. The CDR3 covers 14 residues. V lost 4 bases, J lost 13 bases, and 22 bases lay in between. Germline-derived CDR1 and CDR2 are SGHNT and YENEEA. Overall study findings and caveats: Across healthy donors, higher total template counts meant significantly greater approximately 2-week count variance.

Measured with immunoSEQ multiplex PCR; TCRdb has only the in-frame clones, and not every one. This sample has tens of thousands of clones, with roughly 84% found just once. A remark on this clone: Its antigen is undetermined.

The chain uses TRBV11-3 and TRBJ1-2, with a weak D call TRBD1 (6 bases). The receptor's source is a person aged 18 to 69 in good health. The sample consisted of blood. The chain's CDR3 is CASSSDTDRPSCTF. CDR3 DNA: TGTGCCAGCAGCTCGGATACGGACAGACCTTCTTGCACCTTC.